The next 8 T cell receptor beta chains were all read from a single sample in a study of CD8 T cells in Susac syndrome. An input of 0.5 to 1 ug of RNA was subjected to reverse transcription using random hexamers. Using its own MiXCR run on the immunoSEQ multiplex PCR reads, TCRdb lists one record per CDR3 protein. The top ten hold approximately 0.092% of the sample, which has approximately 120,000 distinct CDR3 sequences, less than 97% seen once. What was sequenced was CD4+ T cells from PBMCs. These receptors all stem from a human donor in good health.

The chain combines TRBV15 with TRBJ2-1, with unresolved D. CDR1 LNHNV and CDR2 YYDKDF come from the germline V gene (reference sequence). Trimming cost V 0 bases and J 8 bases, with 11 bases left between them. The CDR3 is 14 residues long. The CDR3 loop is CATSRDYGIDEQFF. CDR3 DNA: TGTGCCACCAGCAGAGACTACGGTATCGATGAGCAGTTCTTC.

The J gene is TRBJ1-4, the V gene TRBV30; a possible D gene is TRBD1 (5 bases). In germline, CDR1 is GTSNPN, CDR2 SVGIG (reference sequence). V lost 4 bases to trimming and J lost 2 bases, with 8 bases between them. This CDR3 spans 13 amino acids. CDR3 in DNA: TGTGCCTGGAATGGGGGGACTAATGAAAAACTGTTTTTT. Protein: CAWNGGTNEKLFF.

This rearrangement joins TRBV24-1 to TRBJ1-4; 9 nucleotides align to TRBD1. V was clipped by 3 bases and J by 4 bases; unmatched bases: 8. Germline-derived CDR1 and CDR2 are KGHDR and SFDVKD. The CDR3 extends over 17 amino acids. The CDR3, as DNA: TGTGCCACCAGTGATCCGGGACAGGGACTCGGTAATGAAAAACTGTTTTTT. As protein: CATSDPGQGLGNEKLFF.

The rearrangement uses TRBV2 and TRBJ1-1; 7 bases line up with TRBD1. CDR3 length equals 16 residues. J lost 0 bases, V lost 7 bases, and 11 bases had no gene match. In germline, CDR1 is SNHLY, CDR2 FYNNEI. The CDR3 sequence is CASNRDSRLLNTEAFF. The CDR3 DNA reads as TGTGCCAGCAACCGGGACAGCCGACTTCTGAACACTGAAGCTTTCTTT.

The chain uses TRBV6-5 and TRBJ2-5; the D gene is possibly TRBD1 (6 bases). The CDR3 is made up of 13 amino acids. Trimming left V 4 bases short and J 2 bases short, with 8 bases between. Germline V gene sequence: CDR1 MNHEY, CDR2 SVGAGI. The CDR3 DNA reads TGTGCCAGCAGTTGGACAGTACAAGAGACCCAGTACTTC. Protein: CASSWTVQETQYF.

This rearrangement joins TRBV29-1 to TRBJ2-1; 9 bases are a match to TRBD1. Germline CDR1 is SQVTM and CDR2 is ANQGSEA. V was clipped by 6 bases and J by 7 bases; unmatched bases: 10. CDR3 size: 14 residues. The chain's CDR3 is CSVPPWDRDNEQFF. In DNA form, the CDR3 reads TGCAGCGTCCCGCCGTGGGACAGGGATAATGAGCAGTTCTTC.

About this clonotype itself: Relative to the germline gene, one junction end is altered; a read error may explain this. The V gene is TRBV7-2, the J gene TRBJ2-7; D assignment may be TRBD1 or TRBD2 (6 bases each). The CDR3 loop spans 11 amino acids. Germline V gene sequence: CDR1 SGHTA, CDR2 FQGNSA. Here the CDR3 reads CSTGDTYEQYF. Here the CDR3 DNA reads TGCTCGACGGGGGACACCTACGAGCAGTACTTC. Full variable domain (rest looked up from reference TRBV7-2 and TRBJ2-7): GAGVSQSPSNKVTEKGKDVELRCDPISGHTALYWYRQSLGQGLEFLIYFQGNSAPDKSGLPSDRFSAERTGGSVSTLTIQRTQQEDSAVYLCSTGDTYEQYFGPGTRLTVT.

Comments on this clonotype: One junction end does not reproduce the germline sequence, and a read error may be involved. V gene TRBV15 combines with J gene TRBJ2-7; no firm D call. This CDR3 has 15 amino acids. The germline V gene has CDR1 LNHNV and CDR2 YYDKDF (reference sequence). The DNA for the CDR3 is TGTGCCACCAGCAGAGATTACCCCCCCTCCAACGAGCAGTACTTC. Residues: CATSRDYPPSNEQYF.